This T cell receptor (beta chain) was identified during a study of blood T cell repertoires in COVID-19. Per the original methods: Cell counts per sample came from amplifying reference gene primers. Sequencing was performed with immunoSEQ multiplex PCR; in TCRdb, only in-frame clones are kept and a portion is missing. V, J and clone size derive from that table, while D and trimming were established from the DNA sequence. The sample shows hundreds of thousands of clones, 65% to 90% of them seen only once. This CDR3 has 13 residues. CDR1 and CDR2 (germline): KGHSH, LQKENI. Trimming shortened V by 2 bases and J by 6 bases, and 10 bases separated the two germline ends. Adults between roughly 18 and 89 years of age took part from about two dozen US areas.

The sample taken for sequencing was PBMCs or T cells enriched from blood (not recorded which). The V and J genes are TRBV18 and TRBJ1-1; no reliable D call. The clonotype was recovered from a woman aged 40 to 55 with acute COVID-19. The CDR3 DNA follows: TGTGCCAGCTCACCAGGAGCCGGCTCTGAAGCTTTCTTT. It yields the protein CASSPGAGSEAFF. Using reference TRBV18 and TRBJ1-1 for the parts outside the CDR3, the full variable domain is NAGVMQNPRHLVRRRGQEARLRCSPMKGHSHVYWYRQLPEEGLKFMVYLQKENIIDESGMPKERFSAEFPKEGPSILRIQQVVRGDSAAYFCASSPGAGSEAFFGQGTRLTVV.